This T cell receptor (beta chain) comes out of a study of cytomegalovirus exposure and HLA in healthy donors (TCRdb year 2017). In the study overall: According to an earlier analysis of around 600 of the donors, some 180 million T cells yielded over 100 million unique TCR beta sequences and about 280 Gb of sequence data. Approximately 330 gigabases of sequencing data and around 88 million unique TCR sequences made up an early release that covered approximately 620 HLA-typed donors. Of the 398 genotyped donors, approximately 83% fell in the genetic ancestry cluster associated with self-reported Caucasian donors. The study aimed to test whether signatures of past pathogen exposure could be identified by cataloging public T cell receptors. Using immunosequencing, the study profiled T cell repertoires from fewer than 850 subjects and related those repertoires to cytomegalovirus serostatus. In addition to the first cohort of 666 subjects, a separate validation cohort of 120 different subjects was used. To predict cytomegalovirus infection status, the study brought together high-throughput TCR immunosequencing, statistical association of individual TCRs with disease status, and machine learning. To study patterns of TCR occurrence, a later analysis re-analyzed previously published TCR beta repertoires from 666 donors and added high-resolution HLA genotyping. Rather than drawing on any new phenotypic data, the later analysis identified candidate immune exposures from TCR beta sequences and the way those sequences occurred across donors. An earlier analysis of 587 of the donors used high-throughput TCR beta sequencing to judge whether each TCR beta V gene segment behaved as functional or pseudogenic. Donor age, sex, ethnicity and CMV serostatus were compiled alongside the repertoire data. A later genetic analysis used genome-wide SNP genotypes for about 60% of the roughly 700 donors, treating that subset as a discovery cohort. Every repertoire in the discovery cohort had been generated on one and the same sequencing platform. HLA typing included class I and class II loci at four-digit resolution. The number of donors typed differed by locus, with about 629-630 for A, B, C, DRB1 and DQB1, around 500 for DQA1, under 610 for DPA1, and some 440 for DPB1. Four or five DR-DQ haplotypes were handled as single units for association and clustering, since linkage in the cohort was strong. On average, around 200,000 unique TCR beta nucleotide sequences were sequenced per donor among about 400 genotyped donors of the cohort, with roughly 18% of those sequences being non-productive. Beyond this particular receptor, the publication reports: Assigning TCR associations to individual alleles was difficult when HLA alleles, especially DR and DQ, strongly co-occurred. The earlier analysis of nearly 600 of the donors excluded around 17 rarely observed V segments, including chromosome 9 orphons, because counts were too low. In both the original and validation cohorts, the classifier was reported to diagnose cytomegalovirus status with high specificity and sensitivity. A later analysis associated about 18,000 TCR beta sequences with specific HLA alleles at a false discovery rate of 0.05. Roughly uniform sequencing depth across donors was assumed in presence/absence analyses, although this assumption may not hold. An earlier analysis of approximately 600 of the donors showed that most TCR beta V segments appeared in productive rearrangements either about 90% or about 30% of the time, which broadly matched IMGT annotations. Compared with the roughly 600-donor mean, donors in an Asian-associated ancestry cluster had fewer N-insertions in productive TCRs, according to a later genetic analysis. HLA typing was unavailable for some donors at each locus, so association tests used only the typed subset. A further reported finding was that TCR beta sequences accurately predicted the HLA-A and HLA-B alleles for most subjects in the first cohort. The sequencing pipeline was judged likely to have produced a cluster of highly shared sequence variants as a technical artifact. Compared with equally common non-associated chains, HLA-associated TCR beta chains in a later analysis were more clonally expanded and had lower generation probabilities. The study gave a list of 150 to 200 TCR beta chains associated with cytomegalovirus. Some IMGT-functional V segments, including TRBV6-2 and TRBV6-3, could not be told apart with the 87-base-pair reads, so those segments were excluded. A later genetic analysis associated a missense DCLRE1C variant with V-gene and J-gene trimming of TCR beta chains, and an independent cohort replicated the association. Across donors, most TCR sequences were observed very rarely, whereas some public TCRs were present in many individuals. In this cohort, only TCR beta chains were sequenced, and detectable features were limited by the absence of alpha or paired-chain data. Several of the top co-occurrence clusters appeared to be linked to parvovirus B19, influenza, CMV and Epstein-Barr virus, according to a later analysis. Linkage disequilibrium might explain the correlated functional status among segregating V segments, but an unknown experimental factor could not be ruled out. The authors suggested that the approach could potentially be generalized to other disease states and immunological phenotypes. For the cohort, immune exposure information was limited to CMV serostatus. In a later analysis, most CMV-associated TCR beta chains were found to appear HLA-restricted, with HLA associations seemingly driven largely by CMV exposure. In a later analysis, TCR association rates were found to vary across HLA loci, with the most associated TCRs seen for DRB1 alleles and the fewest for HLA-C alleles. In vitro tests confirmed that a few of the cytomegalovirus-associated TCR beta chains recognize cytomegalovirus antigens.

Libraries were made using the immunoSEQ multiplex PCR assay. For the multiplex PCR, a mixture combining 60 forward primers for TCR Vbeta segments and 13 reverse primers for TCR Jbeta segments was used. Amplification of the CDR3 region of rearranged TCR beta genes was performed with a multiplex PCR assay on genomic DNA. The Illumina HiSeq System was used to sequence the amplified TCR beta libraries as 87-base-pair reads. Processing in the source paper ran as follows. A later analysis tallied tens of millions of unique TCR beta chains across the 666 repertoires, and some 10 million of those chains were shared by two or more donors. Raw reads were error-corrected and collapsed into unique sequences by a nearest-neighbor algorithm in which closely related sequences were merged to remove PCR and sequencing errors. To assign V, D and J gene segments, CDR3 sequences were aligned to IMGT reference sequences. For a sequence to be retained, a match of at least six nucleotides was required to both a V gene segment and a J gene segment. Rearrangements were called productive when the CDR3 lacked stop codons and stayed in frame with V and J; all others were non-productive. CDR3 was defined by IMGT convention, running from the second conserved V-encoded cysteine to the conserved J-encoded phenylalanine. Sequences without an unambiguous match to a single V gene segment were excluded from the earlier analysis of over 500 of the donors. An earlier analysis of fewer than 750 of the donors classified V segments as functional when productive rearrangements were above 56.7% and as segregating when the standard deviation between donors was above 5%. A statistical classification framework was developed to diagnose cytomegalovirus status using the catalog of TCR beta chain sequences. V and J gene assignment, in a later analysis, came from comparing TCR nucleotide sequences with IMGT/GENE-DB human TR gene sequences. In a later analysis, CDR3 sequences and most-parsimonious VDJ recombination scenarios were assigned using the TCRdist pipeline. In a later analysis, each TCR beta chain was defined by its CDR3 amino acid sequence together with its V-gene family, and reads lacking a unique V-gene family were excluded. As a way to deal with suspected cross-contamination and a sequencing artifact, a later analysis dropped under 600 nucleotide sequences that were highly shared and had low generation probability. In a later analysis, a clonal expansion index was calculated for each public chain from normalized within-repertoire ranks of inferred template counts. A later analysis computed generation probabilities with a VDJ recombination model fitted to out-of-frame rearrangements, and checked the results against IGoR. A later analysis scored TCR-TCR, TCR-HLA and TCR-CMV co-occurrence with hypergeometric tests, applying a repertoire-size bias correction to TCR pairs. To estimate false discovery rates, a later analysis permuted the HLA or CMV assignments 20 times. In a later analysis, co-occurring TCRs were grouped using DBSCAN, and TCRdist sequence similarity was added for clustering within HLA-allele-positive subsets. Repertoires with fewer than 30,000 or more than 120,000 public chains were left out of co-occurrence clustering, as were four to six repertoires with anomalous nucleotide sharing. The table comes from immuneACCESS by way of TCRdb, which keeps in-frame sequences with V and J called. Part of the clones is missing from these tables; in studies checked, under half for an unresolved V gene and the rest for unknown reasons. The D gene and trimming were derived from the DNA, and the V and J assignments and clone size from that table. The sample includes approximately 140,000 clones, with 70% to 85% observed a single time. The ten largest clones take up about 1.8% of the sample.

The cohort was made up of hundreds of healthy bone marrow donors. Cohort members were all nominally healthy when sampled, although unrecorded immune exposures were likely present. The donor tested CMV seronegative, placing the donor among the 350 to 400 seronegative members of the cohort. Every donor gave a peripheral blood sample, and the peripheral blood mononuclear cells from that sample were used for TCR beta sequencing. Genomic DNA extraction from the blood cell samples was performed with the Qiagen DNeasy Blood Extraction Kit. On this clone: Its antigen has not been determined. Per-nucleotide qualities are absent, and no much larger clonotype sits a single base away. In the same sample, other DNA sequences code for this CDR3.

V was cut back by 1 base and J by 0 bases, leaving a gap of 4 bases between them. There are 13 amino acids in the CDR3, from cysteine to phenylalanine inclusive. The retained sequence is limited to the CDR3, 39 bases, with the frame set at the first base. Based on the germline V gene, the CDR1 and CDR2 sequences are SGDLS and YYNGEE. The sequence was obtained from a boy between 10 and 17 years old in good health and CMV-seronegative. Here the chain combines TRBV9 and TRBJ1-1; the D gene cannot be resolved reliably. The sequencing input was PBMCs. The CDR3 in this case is CASSVSVNTEAFF. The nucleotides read TGTGCCAGCAGCGTATCAGTGAACACTGAAGCTTTCTTT.